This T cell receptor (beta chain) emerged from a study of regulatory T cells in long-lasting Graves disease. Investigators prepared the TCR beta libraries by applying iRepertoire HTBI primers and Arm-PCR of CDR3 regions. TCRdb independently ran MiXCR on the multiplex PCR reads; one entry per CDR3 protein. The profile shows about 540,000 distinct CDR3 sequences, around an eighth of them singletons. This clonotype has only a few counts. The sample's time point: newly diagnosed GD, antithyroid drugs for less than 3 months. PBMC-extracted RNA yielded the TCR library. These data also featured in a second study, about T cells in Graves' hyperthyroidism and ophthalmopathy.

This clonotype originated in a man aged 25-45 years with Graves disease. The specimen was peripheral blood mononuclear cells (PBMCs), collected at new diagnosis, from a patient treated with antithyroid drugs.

CDR3 nucleotides: TGTGCCAGCTCACCGGGGGGACAGGGGTCGCGATCACCCCTCCACTTT. Translation gives CASSPGGQGSRSPLHF. The J gene is TRBJ1-6, the V gene TRBV18, with TRBD1 matching over 10 bases. The germline CDR1 and CDR2 sequences are KGHSH and LQKENI. V dropped 3 bases and J dropped 10; count of bases not matched to a gene: 9. The CDR3 contains 16 residues.